The 7 T cell receptor beta chains given below trace back to one sample, sequenced in a study of Ad26.COV2.S vaccination and SARS-CoV-2 variants. Treatment given: some 20 received Ad26.COV2.S at low or high dose, single or two shots; roughly five received placebo; per-sample allocation not given. Each sample was drawn 63 days after the first injection (of vaccine or placebo). Generated by immunoSEQ multiplex PCR, the TCRdb table keeps only in-frame clones and is missing some. The sample holds about 680,000 clones, roughly 90% seen once. Material: peripheral blood, obtained in a trial of Ad26.COV2.S vaccine versus placebo. All receptors come from a person between 18 and 60 years old who received the Ad26.COV2.S COVID-19 vaccine or a placebo.

This chain joins TRBV5-6 and TRBJ2-5; the D call may be TRBD1 or TRBD2 (5 bases each). V shed 1 base and J shed 2 bases, with 12 bases lying between them. The CDR3 has 15 residues. Germline V gene data show CDR1 as SGHDT and CDR2 as YYEEEE. The CDR3 sequence: CASSLKGKRQETQYF. The CDR3 DNA follows: TGTGCCAGCAGCTTGAAGGGGAAGCGGCAAGAGACCCAGTACTTC.

J is TRBJ2-2 and V is TRBV19; no definite D call. Trimming cost V 5 bases and J 5 bases, with 9 bases left between them. The V gene's germline CDR1 is LNHDA and CDR2 SQIVND (reference sequence). The CDR3 covers 13 residues. The CDR3 is CASSRQSTGELFF. In nucleotides, the CDR3 is TGTGCCAGTAGTCGGCAGTCGACCGGGGAGCTGTTTTTT.

V usage is TRBV4-1 and J usage is TRBJ2-3; 14 nucleotides line up with TRBD2. The V and J ends lost 6 bases and 4 bases, in that order; junction bases with no gene match: 6. This CDR3 is 16 amino acids long. CDR1 is MGHRA, CDR2 YSYEKL, per germline. DNA for the CDR3: TGCGCCAGCAGTCTGACTAGCGGGGGGGGCTCAGATACGCAGTATTTT. It codes for CASSLTSGGGSDTQYF.

The rearrangement links TRBV5-4 to TRBJ2-3; 8 bases map to TRBD1. Per germline, CDR1 SGHNT and CDR2 YYREEE (reference sequence). The CDR3 spans 15 residues. V was clipped by 2 bases and J by 5 bases; unmatched bases: 7. CDR3 DNA sequence: TGTGCCAGCAGCTTTTCAGGGGGCGTCTTAGATACGCAGTATTTT. It translates to CASSFSGGVLDTQYF.

CDR3 protein: CASSQSRDLKPSPQHF. CDR3 in DNA: TGTGCCAGCAGCCAGTCCCGGGACTTAAAGCCGAGCCCCCAGCATTTT. The genes are TRBV7-9 and TRBJ1-5; possible D gene TRBD1, 5 bases. CDR1 SEHNR and CDR2 FQNEAQ come from the germline V gene (reference sequence). The germline V and J ends were trimmed by 5 bases and 10 bases, with 24 bases remaining between them. The CDR3 covers 16 residues.

In nucleotides, the CDR3 is TGTGCCAGCAGCCAAGTTGGGCCCTATGGCTACACCTTC. Translation: CASSQVGPYGYTF. The chain couples TRBV4-2 to TRBJ1-2; no definite D call. The germline V gene has CDR1 LGHNA and CDR2 YNFKEQ. The CDR3 is made up of 13 amino acids. Trimming took off 1 base at V and 4 bases at J, with 7 bases between the two ends.

This rearrangement joins TRBV7-7 to TRBJ2-2; no reliable D call. This CDR3 has 15 residues. Per the germline V gene, CDR1 is SSHAT and CDR2 is FNYEAQ (reference sequence). Trimming shortened V by 2 bases and J by 4 bases, and 11 bases separated the two germline ends. CDR3 sequence: CASSLSSGGTGELFF. The CDR3, as DNA: TGTGCCAGCAGCTTAAGTTCCGGTGGCACCGGGGAGCTGTTTTTT.